These 21 T cell receptor beta chains share one sample of origin, sequenced in a study of blood T cell repertoires in COVID-19 (dated by TCRdb to 2020 to 2022). Receptor libraries were prepared by the immunoSEQ multiplex PCR assay. The immuneACCESS repertoire file appears here via TCRdb, limited to in-frame rearrangements. These files lack a portion of the clones; in checked studies, under half of the deficit traces to unresolved V genes, and the cause of the others is not known. For this sample the table gives over 300,000 clones, of which roughly 88% were detected only once. In total, the top ten clones hold 1.5% to 2% of the sample. The sample consisted of peripheral blood. These receptors were collected from a woman between 45 and 60 years old with acute or convalescent COVID-19.

V and J are TRBV6-5 and TRBJ2-3, with TRBD2 matching 7 bases. J gave up 4 bases and V 6 bases, and 10 bases lay outside the gene matches. The CDR3 extends over 15 amino acids. The germline CDR1 and CDR2 sequences are MNHEY and SVGAGI. CDR3: CASRYGDYSPDTQYF. CDR3 in DNA: TGTGCCAGCAGGTACGGGGACTATTCCCCAGATACGCAGTATTTT.

This chain connects TRBV5-4 to TRBJ2-7; possible D gene TRBD2, 5 bases. Deletions cut 1 base from V and 3 bases from J, with 11 bases between. Germline CDR1 SGHNT, CDR2 YYREEE (reference sequence). The CDR3 runs 14 residues. The DNA for the CDR3 is TGTGCCAGCAGCTTGTCGGCGGGCGGCTACGAGCAGTACTTC. Protein product: CASSLSAGGYEQYF. Full variable domain (outside the CDR3, taken from reference TRBV5-4 and TRBJ2-7): ETGVTQSPTHLIKTRGQQVTLRCSSQSGHNTVSWYQQALGQGPQFIFQYYREEENGRGNFPPRFSGLQFPNYSSELNVNALELDDSALYLCASSLSAGGYEQYFGPGTRLTVT.

CDR3 protein: CASSLSRGHLNTEAFF. CDR3 sequence (DNA): TGTGCCAGCAGTTTATCGAGGGGACATTTGAACACTGAAGCTTTCTTT. The chain carries TRBV27 and TRBJ1-1, with D possibly matching TRBD1 (6 bases). Germline V gene sequence: CDR1 MNHEY, CDR2 SMNVEV (reference sequence). The V end was cut by 0 bases, the J end by 0 bases, with 11 bases between. This CDR3 spans 16 amino acids.

This sequence joins TRBV2 and TRBJ1-5; D gene ambiguous. The CDR3 has 14 residues. CDR1 is SNHLY, CDR2 FYNNEI, per germline. Trimming removed 1 base from V and 9 bases from J, with 13 bases in between. CDR3 in amino acids: CASSEGQIAGPQHF. DNA of the CDR3: TGTGCCAGCAGTGAAGGGCAGATCGCAGGGCCCCAGCATTTT.

This rearrangement joins TRBV6-1 to TRBJ1-4; D is possibly TRBD1 (5 bases). V lost 2 bases and J lost 5, with 15 bases in between. This CDR3 is 16 amino acids long. Germline loops: CDR1 MNHNS, CDR2 SASEGT. CDR3 region: CASSELWGGENEKLFF. The CDR3 DNA reads TGTGCCAGCAGTGAACTTTGGGGGGGTGAGAATGAAAAACTGTTTTTT.

Here the CDR3 DNA reads TGTGCCAGCAGCAACCGGGGACAGGGGGCGCGTGAAAAACTGTTTTTT. Amino acids: CASSNRGQGAREKLFF. The rearrangement uses TRBV5-5 and TRBJ1-4; TRBD1 agrees at 12 bases. The J segment lost 7 bases and the V segment lost 4 bases, leaving 8 bases of the junction unmatched. Germline CDR1 reads SGHKS; CDR2 reads YYEKEE (reference sequence). This CDR3 has 16 residues.

The rearrangement uses TRBV28 and TRBJ2-1; no firm D call. V shed 5 bases and J shed 8 bases, with 10 bases lying between them. The CDR3 loop spans 12 amino acids. CDR1 is MDHEN and CDR2 is SYDVKM in the germline V gene. This CDR3 is CASSPARDEQFF. The CDR3 DNA reads TGTGCCAGCAGTCCGGCTCGGGATGAGCAGTTCTTC.

The CDR3 DNA follows: TGTGCCAGTGGGGAGTCGGAGCCCCAGCATTTT. This gives the protein CASGESEPQHF. The chain combines TRBV19 with TRBJ1-5, with D unresolved. Trimming stripped 8 bases from V and 8 bases from J, with 10 bases between. The CDR3 has 11 residues. The germline CDR1 and CDR2 sequences are LNHDA and SQIVND (reference sequence). Full variable domain (missing parts from reference TRBV19 and TRBJ1-5): DGGITQSPKYLFRKEGQNVTLSCEQNLNHDAMYWYRQDPGQGLRLIYYSQIVNDFQKGDIAEGYSVSREKKESFPLTVTSAQKNPTAFYLCASGESEPQHFGDGTRLSIL.

V usage is TRBV5-1 and J usage is TRBJ2-3; a weak D match, TRBD2 (6 bases). CDR1 is SGHRS, CDR2 YFSETQ, per germline. This CDR3 spans 16 amino acids. Trimming pared 0 bases from V and 1 base from J, leaving 12 bases between. CDR3 sequence reads: CASSLVSGGGTDTQYF. The CDR3 nucleotides are TGCGCCAGCAGCTTGGTTAGCGGTGGGGGCACAGATACGCAGTATTTT.

The rearrangement uses TRBV2 and TRBJ2-7; possible D gene TRBD2, 5 bases. The CDR3 is 16 residues long. Trimming removed 5 bases from V and 0 bases from J, with 17 bases in between. Looked up from germline, CDR1 is SNHLY and CDR2 is FYNNEI. CDR3 residues: CASSSSRWESSYEQYF. CDR3 DNA sequence: TGTGCCAGCAGTTCCTCTCGGTGGGAGAGCTCCTACGAGCAGTACTTC.

In DNA form, the CDR3 reads TGTGCCAGCAGTCTCCGGGACTCCCGGAGCTACGAGCAGTACTTC. The encoded protein is CASSLRDSRSYEQYF. The rearrangement uses TRBV27 and TRBJ2-7, with a tentative D call TRBD2 (6 bases). The V gene's germline CDR1 is MNHEY and CDR2 SMNVEV (reference sequence). The CDR3 has 15 residues. V was shortened by 5 bases and J by 3 bases, with 17 bases between the two germline ends.

V usage is TRBV9 and J usage is TRBJ2-1; 11 bases are shared with TRBD1. V shed 3 bases, J shed 1 base, and the junction held 6 bases outside the gene matches. Per the germline V gene, CDR1 is SGDLS and CDR2 is YYNGEE. This CDR3 has 17 amino acids. CDR3 amino acids: CASSDGTGGESYNEQFF. The CDR3, as DNA: TGTGCCAGCAGCGATGGGACAGGGGGAGAGTCCTACAATGAGCAGTTCTTC.

The rearrangement links TRBV29-1 to TRBJ2-5, with a weak D call TRBD2 (5 bases). Germline V gene sequence: CDR1 SQVTM, CDR2 ANQGSEA. This CDR3 contains 13 residues. Trimming cost V 4 bases and J 4 bases, with 13 bases left between them. The DNA of the CDR3 is TGCAGCGTTGTCTCCAGCGGTCGAGAGACCCAGTACTTC. Translated: CSVVSSGRETQYF.

This clone appeared a single time. This chain links TRBV6-6 with TRBJ2-1; perhaps TRBD2 as D (6 bases). Germline V gives CDR1 MNHNY, CDR2 SVGAGI (reference sequence). CDR3 length: 14 residues. V dropped 5 bases and J dropped 8 bases, with 16 bases sitting between them. This chain's CDR3 is CASSNGLPPDEQFF. CDR3 sequence (DNA): TGTGCCAGCAGTAACGGACTACCCCCGGATGAGCAGTTCTTC.

The V call is TRBV13, the J call TRBJ2-7; D perhaps matches TRBD2 (5 bases). The ends were cut back, 4 bases at V and 3 bases at J, with 7 bases in the middle. This CDR3 is 12 amino acids long. Germline CDR1 is PRHDT and CDR2 is FYEKMQ (reference sequence). The CDR3, as DNA: TGTGCCAGCAGCTCTCGGGACTACGAGCAGTACTTC. Its translation: CASSSRDYEQYF.

The V gene is TRBV5-1, the J gene TRBJ2-3, with a tentative D call TRBD2 (7 bases). V shed 6 bases and J shed 4 bases, with 18 bases lying between them. Germline lookup yields CDR1 SGHRS and CDR2 YFSETQ. The CDR3 length is 15 residues. This CDR3 reads CASKGGAGSPDTQYF. CDR3 coding DNA: TGCGCCAGCAAGGGGGGAGCGGGATCCCCAGATACGCAGTATTTT.

The rearrangement links TRBV6-5 to TRBJ2-3; D unclear. Trimming left V 8 bases short and J 4 bases short, with 16 bases between. The CDR3 totals 14 residues. In germline, CDR1 is MNHEY, CDR2 SVGAGI. The CDR3 here is CASALRSRADTQYF. The CDR3 DNA is TGTGCCAGCGCGCTGAGGAGTCGGGCAGATACGCAGTATTTT.

This clone was counted once. Here the CDR3 reads CSASAGQDHQPQHF. CDR3 DNA: TGCAGTGCTAGTGCGGGACAGGACCATCAGCCCCAGCATTTT. The chain uses TRBV20-1 and TRBJ1-5; 8 nucleotides match TRBD1. Germline CDR1 and CDR2: DFQATT and SNEGSKA (reference sequence). V lost 3 bases, J lost 5 bases, and 6 bases stayed unmatched. The CDR3 has 14 residues.

V gene TRBV29-1 combines with J gene TRBJ1-1; D not resolved. Germline V CDR1 and CDR2: SQVTM, ANQGSEA. V lost 4 bases to trimming and J lost 0 bases, with 9 bases between them. The CDR3 has 13 amino acids. The DNA for the CDR3 is TGCAGCGTTGTCCGGGTGATGAACACTGAAGCTTTCTTT. Protein sequence: CSVVRVMNTEAFF.

The chain combines TRBV7-9 with TRBJ1-2; D perhaps matches TRBD1 (5 bases). V lost 5 bases, J lost 1 base, and 20 bases lay in between. The CDR3 totals 17 residues. The germline V gene has CDR1 SEHNR and CDR2 FQNEAQ (reference sequence). The chain's CDR3 is CASSPPGDVGYNYGYTF. The DNA of the CDR3 is TGTGCCAGCAGCCCACCGGGGGACGTAGGTTATAACTATGGCTACACCTTC.

The rearrangement joins TRBV4-1 to TRBJ1-6, with 8 nucleotides matching TRBD1. Trimming at V came to 2 bases and at J to 9 bases, leaving 6 bases not matched to a gene. Germline V gene sequence: CDR1 MGHRA, CDR2 YSYEKL. This CDR3 spans 15 amino acids. In nucleotides, the CDR3 is TGCGCCAGCAGCCAACCGGACAGGGACGGTTCACCCCTCCACTTT. Encoded protein: CASSQPDRDGSPLHF.